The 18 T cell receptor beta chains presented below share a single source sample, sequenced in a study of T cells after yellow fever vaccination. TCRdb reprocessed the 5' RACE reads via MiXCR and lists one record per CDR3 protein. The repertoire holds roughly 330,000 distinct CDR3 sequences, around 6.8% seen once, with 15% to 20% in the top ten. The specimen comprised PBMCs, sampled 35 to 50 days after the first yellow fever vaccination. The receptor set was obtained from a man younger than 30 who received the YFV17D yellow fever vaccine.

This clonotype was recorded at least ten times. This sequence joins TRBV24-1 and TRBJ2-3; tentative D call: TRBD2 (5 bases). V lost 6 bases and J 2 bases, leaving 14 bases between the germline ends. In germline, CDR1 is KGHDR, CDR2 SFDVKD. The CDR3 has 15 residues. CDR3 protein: CATSRGGGPTDTQYF. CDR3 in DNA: TGTGCCACCAGTCGAGGAGGCGGACCCACAGATACGCAGTATTTT.

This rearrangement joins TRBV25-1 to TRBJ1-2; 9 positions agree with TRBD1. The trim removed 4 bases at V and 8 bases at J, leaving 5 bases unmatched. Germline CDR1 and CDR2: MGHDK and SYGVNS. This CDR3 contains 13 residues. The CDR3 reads CASSGRDREGYTF. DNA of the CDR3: TGTGCCAGCAGTGGCCGGGACAGGGAAGGCTACACCTTC.

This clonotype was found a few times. In nucleotides, the CDR3 is TGTGCCAGCAGTCCAGCAGGGACTAGCGGTTCCGGGGAGCTGTTTTTT. Its protein is CASSPAGTSGSGELFF. The chain recombines TRBV5-4 with TRBJ2-2, with 11 bases lining up with TRBD2. Germline V gene data show CDR1 as SGHNT and CDR2 as YYREEE (reference sequence). This CDR3 is 16 amino acids long. V shed 5 bases, J shed 6 bases, and the junction held 9 bases outside the gene matches.

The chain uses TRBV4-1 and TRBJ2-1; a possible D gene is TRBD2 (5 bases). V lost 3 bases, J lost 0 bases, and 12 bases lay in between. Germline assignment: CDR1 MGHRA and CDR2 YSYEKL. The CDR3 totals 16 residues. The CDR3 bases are TGCGCCAGCAGCCACAATAGCGTAAACTCCTACAATGAGCAGTTCTTC. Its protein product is CASSHNSVNSYNEQFF.

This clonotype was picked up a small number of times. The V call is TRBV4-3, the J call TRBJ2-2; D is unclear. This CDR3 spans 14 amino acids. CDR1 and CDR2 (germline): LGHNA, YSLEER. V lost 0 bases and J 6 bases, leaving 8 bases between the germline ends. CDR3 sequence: CASSQDRRAGELFF. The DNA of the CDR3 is TGCGCCAGCAGCCAAGACCGTAGGGCCGGGGAGCTGTTTTTT.

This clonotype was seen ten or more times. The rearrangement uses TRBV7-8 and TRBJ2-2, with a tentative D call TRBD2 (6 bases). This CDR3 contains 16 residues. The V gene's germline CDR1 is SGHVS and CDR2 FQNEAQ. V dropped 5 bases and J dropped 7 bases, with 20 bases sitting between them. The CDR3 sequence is CASSPIRRGRSGELFF. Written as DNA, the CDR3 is TGTGCCAGCAGCCCTATAAGGAGGGGAAGGAGCGGGGAGCTGTTTTTT.

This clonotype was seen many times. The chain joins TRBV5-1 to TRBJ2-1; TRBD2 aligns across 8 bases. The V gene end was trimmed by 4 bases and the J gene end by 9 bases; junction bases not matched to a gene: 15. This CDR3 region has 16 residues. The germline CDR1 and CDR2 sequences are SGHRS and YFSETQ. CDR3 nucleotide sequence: TGCGCCAGCAGCCCGGGCGGGGGGCAGAGCTTAGGTGAGCAGTTCTTC. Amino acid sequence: CASSPGGGQSLGEQFF. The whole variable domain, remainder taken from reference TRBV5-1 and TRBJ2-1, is KAGVTQTPRYLIKTRGQQVTLSCSPISGHRSVSWYQQTPGQGLQFLFEYFSETQRNKGNFPGRFSGRQFSNSRSEMNVSTLELGDSALYLCASSPGGGQSLGEQFFGPGTRLTVL.

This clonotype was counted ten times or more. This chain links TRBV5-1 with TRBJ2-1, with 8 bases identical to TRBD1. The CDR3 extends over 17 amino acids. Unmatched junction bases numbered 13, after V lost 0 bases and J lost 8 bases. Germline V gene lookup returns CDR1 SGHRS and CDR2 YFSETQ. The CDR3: CASSLAGQGAGEDEQFF. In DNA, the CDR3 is TGCGCCAGCAGCTTGGCAGGACAGGGAGCGGGCGAGGATGAGCAGTTCTTC.

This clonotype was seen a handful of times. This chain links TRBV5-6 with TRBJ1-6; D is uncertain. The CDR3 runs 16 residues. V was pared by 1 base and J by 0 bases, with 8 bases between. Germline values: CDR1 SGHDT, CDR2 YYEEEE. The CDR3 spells CASSLTRSSYNSPLHF. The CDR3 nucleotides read TGTGCCAGCAGCTTGACACGGAGCTCCTATAATTCACCCCTCCACTTT.

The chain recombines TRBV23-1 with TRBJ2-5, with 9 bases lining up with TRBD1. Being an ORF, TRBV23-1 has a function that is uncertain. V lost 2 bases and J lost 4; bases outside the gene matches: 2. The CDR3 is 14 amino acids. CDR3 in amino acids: CASSQTTGGETQYF. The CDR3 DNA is TGCGCCAGCAGTCAAACGACAGGGGGAGAGACCCAGTACTTC.

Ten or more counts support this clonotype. As DNA, the CDR3 is TGCAGTGCTATTTTTGAGACCCAGTACTTC. Translated, it gives CSAIFETQYF. The rearrangement links TRBV20-1 to TRBJ2-5; D not certain. CDR1 DFQATT and CDR2 SNEGSKA come from the germline V gene (reference sequence). The ends were cut back, 4 bases at V and 5 bases at J, with 5 bases in the middle. The CDR3 runs to 10 residues.

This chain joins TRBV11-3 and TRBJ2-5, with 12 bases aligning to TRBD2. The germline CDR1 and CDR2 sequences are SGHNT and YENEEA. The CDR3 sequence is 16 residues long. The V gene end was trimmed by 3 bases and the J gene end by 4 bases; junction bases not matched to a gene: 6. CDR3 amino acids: CASSFTSGGPGETQYF. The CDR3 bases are TGTGCCAGCAGCTTTACTAGCGGGGGGCCCGGAGAGACCCAGTACTTC.

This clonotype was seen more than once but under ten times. CDR3 amino acids: CASSLAEILSYEQYF. CDR3 DNA sequence: TGTGCCAGCAGCTTAGCGGAGATCCTTTCCTACGAGCAGTACTTC. The chain carries TRBV11-1 and TRBJ2-7; no clear D gene. Germline lookup yields CDR1 SGHAT and CDR2 FQDESV (reference sequence). The length of the CDR3 is 15 residues. Deletions cut 0 bases from V and 1 base from J, with 10 bases between.

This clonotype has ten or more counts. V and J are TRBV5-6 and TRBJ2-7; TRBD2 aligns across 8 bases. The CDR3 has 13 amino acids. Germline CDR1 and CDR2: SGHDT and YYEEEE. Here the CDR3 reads CASSLKGLAKLGV. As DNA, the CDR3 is TGTGCCAGCAGCTTGAAAGGACTAGCAAAACTCGGAGTC.

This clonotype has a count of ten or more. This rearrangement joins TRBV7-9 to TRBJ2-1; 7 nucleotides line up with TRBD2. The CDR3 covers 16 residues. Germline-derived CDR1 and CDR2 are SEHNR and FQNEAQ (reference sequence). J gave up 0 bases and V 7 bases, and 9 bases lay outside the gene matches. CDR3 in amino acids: CASITQRGSSYNEQFF. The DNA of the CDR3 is TGTGCCAGCATCACACAGCGGGGAAGCTCCTACAATGAGCAGTTCTTC. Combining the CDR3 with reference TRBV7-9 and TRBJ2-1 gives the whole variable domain DTGVSQNPRHKITKRGQNVTFRCDPISEHNRLYWYRQTLGQGPEFLTYFQNEAQLEKSRLLSDRFSAERPKGSFSTLEIQRTEQGDSAMYLCASITQRGSSYNEQFFGPGTRLTVL.

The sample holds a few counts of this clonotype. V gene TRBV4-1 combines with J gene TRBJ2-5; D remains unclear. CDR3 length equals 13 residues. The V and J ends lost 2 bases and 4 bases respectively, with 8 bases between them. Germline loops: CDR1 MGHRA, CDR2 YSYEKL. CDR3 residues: CASSQNPAETQYF. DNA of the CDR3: TGCGCCAGCAGCCAAAATCCGGCAGAGACCCAGTACTTC.

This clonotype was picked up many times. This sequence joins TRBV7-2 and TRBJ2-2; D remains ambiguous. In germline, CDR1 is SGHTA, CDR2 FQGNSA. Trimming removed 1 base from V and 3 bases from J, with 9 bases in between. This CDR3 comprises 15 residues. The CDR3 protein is CASSLVVSDTGELFF. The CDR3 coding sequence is TGTGCCAGCAGCTTAGTCGTCAGCGACACCGGGGAGCTGTTTTTT.

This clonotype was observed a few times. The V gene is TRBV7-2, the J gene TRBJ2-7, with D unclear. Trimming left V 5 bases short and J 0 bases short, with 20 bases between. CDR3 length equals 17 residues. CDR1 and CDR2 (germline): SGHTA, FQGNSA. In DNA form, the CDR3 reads TGTGCCAGCAGCGCCGGTAGGTCAGGACGGAGCTCCTACGAGCAGTACTTC. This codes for CASSAGRSGRSSYEQYF.